Below, 20 T cell receptor beta chains from the same sample are listed, as sequenced in a study of blood T cell repertoires in COVID-19. Sequenced by immunoSEQ multiplex PCR; TCRdb stores in-frame clones only, minus some. This sample carries some 180,000 clones, approximately 85% of them seen once, and the ten largest clones take 5% to 7.5%. The sample was PBMCs or T cells enriched from blood (not recorded which). The receptors come from a middle-aged man who had recovered from COVID-19.

The chain carries TRBV6-1 and TRBJ1-4; TRBD1 matches 8 bases. Germline CDR1 and CDR2: MNHNS and SASEGT. This CDR3 is built from 17 residues. Trimming at V came to 3 bases and at J to 7 bases, leaving 13 bases not matched to a gene. The CDR3 DNA reads TGTGCCAGCAGTGATACGGTGGGCAGGGGGCGAAGTGAAAAACTGTTTTTT. Amino acids: CASSDTVGRGRSEKLFF.

The chain uses TRBV5-4 and TRBJ1-1, with TRBD1 matching 8 bases. This CDR3 is built from 16 residues. V trimming: 5 bases; J trimming: 1 base; junction bases outside the gene matches: 10. The germline CDR1 and CDR2 sequences are SGHNT and YYREEE (reference sequence). DNA of the CDR3: TGTGCCAGCAGTTCCGAATCGGGACAGGAGAACACTGAAGCTTTCTTT. This translates into CASSSESGQENTEAFF.

This chain joins TRBV2 and TRBJ1-6; 7 positions agree with TRBD1. The length of the CDR3 is 13 residues. The germline V gene has CDR1 SNHLY and CDR2 FYNNEI. V lost 6 bases to trimming and J lost 10 bases; unmatched junction nucleotides: 6. The CDR3 DNA reads as TGTGCCAGCAGGAACAGGGGTTACTCACCCCTCCACTTT. Protein product: CASRNRGYSPLHF.

A single count supports this clone. The V gene is TRBV29-1, the J gene TRBJ2-7, with TRBD1 identical over 11 bases. The trim removed 0 bases at V and 1 base at J, leaving 8 bases unmatched. CDR3 size: 17 residues. Germline-derived CDR1 and CDR2 are SQVTM and ANQGSEA. The CDR3 sequence is CSVEDRGTGGASYEQYF. The CDR3 bases are TGCAGCGTTGAAGATCGAGGGACAGGGGGGGCGTCCTACGAGCAGTACTTC.

The chain is built from TRBV30 and TRBJ1-1; D is unclear. Germline CDR1 GTSNPN, CDR2 SVGIG (reference sequence). With 2 bases removed from V and 0 bases from J, the gap between germline ends came to 7 bases. The CDR3 spans 13 residues. In DNA, the CDR3 is TGTGCCTGGAGTAAAGGAGTGAACACTGAAGCTTTCTTT. Translating gives CAWSKGVNTEAFF.

This chain joins TRBV5-1 and TRBJ2-7, with 11 bases lining up with TRBD1. Germline CDR1 reads SGHRS; CDR2 reads YFSETQ. The CDR3 runs to 15 residues. J was trimmed by 7 bases and V by 2 bases; bases with no gene match: 8. CDR3 sequence: CASSFQDRGQGEQYF. The CDR3 DNA is TGCGCCAGCAGCTTCCAGGACAGGGGGCAAGGGGAGCAGTACTTC.

This chain uses TRBV19 with TRBJ2-5; D gene unclear. Germline-derived CDR1 and CDR2 are LNHDA and SQIVND (reference sequence). Deletions cut 4 bases from V and 3 bases from J, with 6 bases between. The CDR3 is 12 residues long. For the CDR3, the DNA is TGTGCCAGTAGTAGGAGTGAAGAGACCCAGTACTTC. Protein product: CASSRSEETQYF.

To note about this clone: The junction differs from germline at one of its ends, possibly a read error. The J gene is TRBJ2-3, the V gene TRBV19; D possibly corresponds to TRBD2 (6 bases). The CDR3 length is 13 residues. Germline V gives CDR1 LNHDA, CDR2 SQIVND (reference sequence). In DNA form, the CDR3 reads TGTACCAGTAGCAACCCCGGACTATCTACGCAGTATTTT. The encoded protein is CTSSNPGLSTQYF.

The CDR3 DNA is TGCGCCAGCAGCCAAGTATTTTCGGGTTCACCCCTCCACTTT. The encoded protein is CASSQVFSGSPLHF. The chain couples TRBV4-1 to TRBJ1-6; D uncertain. The CDR3 runs to 14 residues. Trimming took off 1 base at V and 9 bases at J, with 10 bases between the two ends. Germline CDR1 and CDR2: MGHRA and YSYEKL.

This clone showed up just once. The genes are TRBV24-1 and TRBJ2-3, with 7 bases aligning to TRBD2. Germline lookup yields CDR1 KGHDR and CDR2 SFDVKD. This CDR3 has 16 amino acids. J gave up 4 bases and V 4 bases, and 10 bases lay outside the gene matches. This CDR3 reads CATSEPSGPVADTQYF. CDR3 nucleotides: TGTGCCACCAGTGAACCTAGCGGTCCCGTGGCAGATACGCAGTATTTT.

This chain uses TRBV10-1 with TRBJ1-3; D is unclear. The germline V gene has CDR1 WNHNN and CDR2 SYGVQD (reference sequence). This CDR3 region has 14 residues. Between the trimmed V and J ends, which lost 8 bases and 3 bases, there was a span of 14 bases. The CDR3 spells CASFGSFVGNTIYF. CDR3 DNA sequence: TGCGCCAGCTTCGGTTCTTTTGTTGGAAACACCATATATTTT.

The chain links TRBV10-2 to TRBJ2-2, with TRBD1 identical over 8 bases. Germline V CDR1 and CDR2: WSHSY, SAAADI. After removal of 10 bases from V and 4 bases from J, the junction contained 8 bases not matched to a gene. CDR3 size: 14 residues. The CDR3 protein is CAIFDRGGTGELFF. For the CDR3, the DNA is TGCGCCATCTTTGACAGGGGTGGCACCGGGGAGCTGTTTTTT.

The J gene is TRBJ2-2, the V gene TRBV19; 8 bases map to TRBD1. The germline CDR1 and CDR2 sequences are LNHDA and SQIVND (reference sequence). The length of the CDR3 is 15 residues. The trim removed 3 bases at V and 4 bases at J, leaving 4 bases unmatched. CDR3 sequence reads: CASSILQGGTGELFF. CDR3 nucleotide sequence: TGTGCCAGTAGTATTTTACAGGGGGGCACCGGGGAGCTGTTTTTT.

This chain uses TRBV7-6 with TRBJ2-5, with D maybe TRBD1 (7 bases). Looked up from germline, CDR1 is SGHVS and CDR2 is FNYEAQ. CDR3 length equals 18 residues. Trimming cost V 3 bases and J 0 bases, with 20 bases left between them. The DNA for the CDR3 is TGTGCCAGCAGCTTGGTTCAGGCAGGAGGGGGCTACCAAGAGACCCAGTACTTC. Its translation is CASSLVQAGGGYQETQYF.

This clone has just one count. V usage is TRBV23-1 and J usage is TRBJ1-1, with D possibly TRBD1 on 5 matching bases. TRBV23-1 counts as an open reading frame of uncertain function. The V end was cut by 0 bases, the J end by 10 bases, with 15 bases between. The length of the CDR3 is 14 residues. The CDR3 loop reads CASSQSVCSTGAFF. CDR3 bases: TGCGCCAGCAGTCAATCCGTTTGCTCAACAGGAGCTTTCTTT.

This chain links TRBV7-9 with TRBJ2-3; the match to TRBD1 covers 11 bases. Per the germline V gene, CDR1 is SEHNR and CDR2 is FQNEAQ (reference sequence). Trimming removed 4 bases from V and 3 bases from J; junction bases left unmatched: 3. The length of the CDR3 is 15 residues. The CDR3 DNA is TGTGCCAGCAGCTCCCGGGACAGGGGGACAGATACGCAGTATTTT. Its protein product is CASSSRDRGTDTQYF.

The chain recombines TRBV24-1 with TRBJ2-1; TRBD1 aligns across 7 bases. Germline CDR1 is KGHDR and CDR2 is SFDVKD. The CDR3 has 17 residues. V was pared by 4 bases and J by 6 bases, with 14 bases of the junction left unmatched. The CDR3 region is CATSDPQPGQYGNEQFF. CDR3 DNA: TGTGCCACCAGTGACCCTCAACCGGGACAGTACGGCAATGAGCAGTTCTTC.

In its sample, this clone was seen once. The chain joins TRBV12-5 to TRBJ2-3; D not resolved. V lost 5 bases to trimming and J lost 7 bases, with 10 bases between them. CDR1 and CDR2 from the germline V gene are LGHNT and FRNRAP. CDR3 length: 12 amino acids. The CDR3 nucleotides are TGTGCTAGTGGTCCCCTCTCGTATACGCAGTATTTT. This codes for CASGPLSYTQYF.

This clone was found a few times. The chain carries TRBV11-3 and TRBJ2-7, with a possible D match to TRBD1 (5 bases). V shed 1 base and J shed 7 bases, with 11 bases lying between them. Germline V gene data show CDR1 as SGHNT and CDR2 as YENEEA. This CDR3 has 13 residues. CDR3 bases: TGTGCCAGCAGCTTAGTTAACACAGGAGAGCAGTACTTC. Encoded protein: CASSLVNTGEQYF.

This clone came up once. The chain carries TRBV27 and TRBJ1-2; 9 positions agree with TRBD1. This CDR3 comprises 15 residues. The J segment lost 4 bases and the V segment lost 6 bases, leaving 9 bases of the junction unmatched. Germline V gene sequence: CDR1 MNHEY, CDR2 SMNVEV (reference sequence). The CDR3 region has the DNA TGTGCCAGCAGCGGCTTCACAGGGGGCTTCTATGGCTACACCTTC. It codes for CASSGFTGGFYGYTF.